One and the same sample provided the 13 T cell receptor beta chains below, sequenced in a study of T cell changes during pregnancy in multiple sclerosis. Only in-frame clones appear in the TCRdb table, and some are missing; sequencing was by immunoSEQ multiplex PCR. This table holds about 20,000 clones, roughly nine tenths found once. The sequences come from CD8+ T cells from peripheral blood mononuclear cells, collected after pregnancy. All receptors come from a female donor in good health, enrolled as a control in a pregnancy study.

The gene calls are TRBV15 and TRBJ1-4, with a weak D call TRBD1 (5 bases). Trimming left V 0 bases short and J 12 bases short, with 17 bases between. The V gene's germline CDR1 is LNHNV and CDR2 YYDKDF (reference sequence). CDR3 length: 15 amino acids. CDR3 residues: CATSRDASGNSELFF. In DNA form, the CDR3 reads TGTGCCACCAGCAGAGATGCGTCAGGGAATTCAGAACTGTTTTTT. Full variable domain (rest looked up from reference TRBV15 and TRBJ1-4): DAMVIQNPRYQVTQFGKPVTLSCSQTLNHNVMYWYQQKSSQAPKLLFHYYDKDFNNEADTPDNFQSRRPNTSFCFLDIRSPGLGDTAMYLCATSRDASGNSELFFGSGTQLSVL.

The chain is built from TRBV2 and TRBJ2-2; D gene uncertain. V lost 3 bases, J lost 6 bases, and 8 bases lay in between. The CDR3 is 13 amino acids. Germline V gene data show CDR1 as SNHLY and CDR2 as FYNNEI. As DNA, the CDR3 is TGTGCCAGCAGTGATAGTTGGTCCGGGGAGCTGTTTTTT. It is translated as CASSDSWSGELFF.

V and J are TRBV19 and TRBJ1-1; no clear D gene. The CDR3 sequence is 14 residues long. Germline assignment: CDR1 LNHDA and CDR2 SQIVND (reference sequence). Trimming stripped 10 bases from V and 0 bases from J, with 15 bases between. Written as DNA, the CDR3 is TGTGCCACCCAGGAGGTCGCCTTGAACACTGAAGCTTTCTTT. Translating it yields CATQEVALNTEAFF.

A few counts support this clone. The chain uses TRBV5-1 and TRBJ1-1, with 8 bases fitting TRBD1. The germline CDR1 and CDR2 sequences are SGHRS and YFSETQ. This CDR3 spans 18 amino acids. V lost 6 bases, J lost 3 bases, and 19 bases stayed unmatched. In DNA form, the CDR3 reads TGCGCCAGCACCAGAGGGTCAGGGGGCGGTTTTATGGACACTGAAGCTTTCTTT. It codes for CASTRGSGGGFMDTEAFF.

J is TRBJ1-1 and V is TRBV4-2; D remains unclear. In germline, CDR1 is LGHNA, CDR2 YNFKEQ. Trimming stripped 4 bases from V and 1 base from J, with 10 bases between. CDR3 length equals 14 residues. The DNA of the CDR3 is TGTGCCAGCAGCCGCTCGACTGAGAACACTGAAGCTTTCTTT. This sequence encodes CASSRSTENTEAFF.

V is TRBV19 and J is TRBJ2-1; D is possibly TRBD2 (5 bases). V was clipped by 8 bases and J by 4 bases, with 12 bases between them. Germline lookup yields CDR1 LNHDA and CDR2 SQIVND (reference sequence). The CDR3 runs 13 residues. In DNA form, the CDR3 reads TGTGCCAGTGGGGAGAGGAGATACAATGAGCAGTTCTTC. Translating gives CASGERRYNEQFF.

This clone has just one count. The chain uses TRBV5-5 and TRBJ2-7; D is possibly TRBD1 (6 bases). Germline assignment: CDR1 SGHKS and CDR2 YYEKEE (reference sequence). The CDR3 is 14 residues long. Trimming took 2 bases from V and 2 from J, leaving 11 bases between them. CDR3 sequence: CASSLQGSAYEQYF. The CDR3 coding sequence is TGTGCCAGCAGCTTACAGGGATCTGCCTACGAGCAGTACTTC.

Only one count was recorded for this clone. The genes are TRBV6-1 and TRBJ1-5, with a possible D match to TRBD1 (6 bases). Per germline, CDR1 MNHNS and CDR2 SASEGT. CDR3 length: 15 residues. Trimming stripped 6 bases from V and 6 bases from J, with 18 bases between. The DNA of the CDR3 is TGTGCCAGCAGCGAAATTATCGGGACACTTCAGCCCCAGCATTTT. Protein product: CASSEIIGTLQPQHF.

The chain links TRBV19 to TRBJ1-4; D may be TRBD1 (6 bases). Germline CDR1 reads LNHDA; CDR2 reads SQIVND (reference sequence). The CDR3 loop spans 15 amino acids. Trimming took off 1 base at V and 5 bases at J, with 11 bases between the two ends. The CDR3 region is CASSIGGQRNEKLFF. The CDR3 DNA sequence: TGTGCCAGTAGTATAGGGGGACAACGGAATGAAAAACTGTTTTTT.

The chain uses TRBV18 and TRBJ1-1, with D possibly matching TRBD1 (6 bases). The ends were cut back, 0 bases at V and 1 base at J, with 15 bases in the middle. The CDR3 is 17 residues long. From germline, CDR1 is KGHSH and CDR2 LQKENI. The CDR3: CASSPPRQAAWNTEAFF. As DNA, the CDR3 is TGTGCCAGCTCACCACCGCGACAGGCTGCTTGGAACACTGAAGCTTTCTTT.

This rearrangement joins TRBV4-1 to TRBJ2-7; 10 bases map to TRBD1. The V gene's germline CDR1 is MGHRA and CDR2 YSYEKL. J gave up 2 bases and V 0 bases, and 1 base lay outside the gene matches. The CDR3 sequence is 15 residues long. CDR3 bases: TGCGCCAGCAGCCAAGATGGGACAGGGGCCTACGAGCAGTACTTC. Its protein product is CASSQDGTGAYEQYF.

In this sample, this clone is medium-sized (0.01 to 0.1%). This chain uses TRBV6-5 with TRBJ2-7, with 10 bases identical to TRBD1. The CDR3 covers 14 residues. From germline, CDR1 is MNHEY and CDR2 SVGAGI. V lost 5 bases to trimming and J lost 2 bases; unmatched junction nucleotides: 3. The CDR3 region is CASSDGTGAYEQYF. The DNA of the CDR3 is TGTGCCAGCAGTGACGGGACAGGGGCCTACGAGCAGTACTTC.

The rearrangement joins TRBV19 to TRBJ2-7; 9 bases are shared with TRBD1. V lost 4 bases and J lost 5; bases outside the gene matches: 12. CDR1 LNHDA and CDR2 SQIVND come from the germline V gene (reference sequence). The CDR3 loop spans 16 amino acids. CDR3 in DNA: TGTGCCAGTAGTAGCCCCTGGGTGGGACAGGGTGACGAGCAGTACTTC. Its protein is CASSSPWVGQGDEQYF.